Listed below are T cell receptor beta chains from one sample, sequenced in a study of T cell repertoires in cytomegalovirus infection. TCRdb re-analysed the reads in MiXCR, keeping a single row per CDR3 protein. This table has just under 550,000 distinct CDR3 sequences, less than 30% appearing once. Material for sequencing was PBMCs. The receptor source for this set is a human donor in good health (CMV status not recorded). Some clones in this sample may be carry-over from other donors' samples. Each CDR3 is given with its conserved first and last residue. The D gene is left open where the match is weak. Not every row has a clone size; where given, it reads once, few, many or a size class.

TRBV4-1	TRBD1	TRBJ1-6	NA	TGCGCCAGCAGCCAGCCTCGGGACAGGCACATTCGGAATTCACCCCTCCACTTT	CASSQPRDRHIRNSPLHF
TRBV11-2	NA	TRBJ2-1	few	TGTGCCAGCAGTACTCTTGCCTTACCCTACAATGAGCAGTTCTTC	CASSTLALPYNEQFF
TRBV3-1	NA	TRBJ2-1	NA	TGTGCCAGCAGCCACTGGGACTTGCACAATGAGCAGTTCTTC	CASSHWDLHNEQFF
TRBV7-2	TRBD1	TRBJ1-2	NA	TGTGCCAGCAGACTTTCCGGGACAGGGGACTACACCTTC	CASRLSGTGDYTF
TRBV29-1	TRBD1	TRBJ1-1	NA	TGCAGCGCTTTCCCCTGGGACAGGTCGGAAGCTTTCTTT	CSAFPWDRSEAFF
TRBV12-3/TRBV12-4	NA	TRBJ1-5	NA	TGTGCCAGCAGTTTAGAGGCAGGGACCCAGCCCCAGCATTTT	CASSLEAGTQPQHF
TRBV5-6	NA	TRBJ2-3	NA	TGTGCCAGCAGCTTGGGAGTGGGGTTCCCAGATACGCAGTATTTT	CASSLGVGFPDTQYF
TRBV24-1	TRBD1	TRBJ2-6	few	TGTGCCACCAGTGAGTTTGACAGGGGGCGTGGGGCCAACGTCCTGACTTTC	CATSEFDRGRGANVLTF
TRBV6-2/TRBV6-3	TRBD1	TRBJ1-1	many	TGTGCCAGCAGTTTTGACGACAGGGCTATGAACACTGAAGCTTTCTTT	CASSFDDRAMNTEAFF
TRBV28	NA	TRBJ1-6	NA	TGTGCCAGCACCCCGGGACCGAGAAATTCACCCCTCCACTTT	CASTPGPRNSPLHF
TRBV10-3	NA	TRBJ2-5	few	TGTGCCATACAGGGATCCGGAGAGACCCAGTACTTC	CAIQGSGETQYF